The 18 T cell receptor beta chains reported below all come from one sample, sequenced in a study of vaccination effects on CD4 cells after COVID-19. The antigens for these receptors are not known. Antigen-specific CD4+ T cells were expanded (with viral peptide pools) by the ViraFEST assay ahead of sequencing. The authors isolated CD4+ T cells after roughly eleven days of culture. The participants, recipients of two vaccine doses, got either BNT162b2 or mRNA-1273. This table comes from immunoSEQ multiplex PCR, and its TCRdb copy is limited to in-frame clones, with some not included. The repertoire holds roughly 70,000 clones, with 70% to 75% as singletons. The specimen comprised CD4+ T cells from PBMCs cultured with HCoV-229E spike peptides, sampled after COVID-19 vaccination. These TCRs come from a human donor who received a COVID-19 vaccine.

The chain links TRBV6-2 or TRBV6-3 to TRBJ1-1, with D possibly matching TRBD1 (5 bases). Germline assignment: CDR1 MNHEY and CDR2 SVGEGT. Deletions cut 5 bases from V and 4 bases from J, with 17 bases between. The CDR3 runs 15 residues. CDR3 nucleotides: TGTGCCAGCAGTACTATAACCGAGGGGAGCACTGAAGCTTTCTTT. Protein: CASSTITEGSTEAFF.

The V call is TRBV28, the J call TRBJ1-6, with D hard to call. Trimming stripped 2 bases from V and 8 bases from J, with 13 bases between. The germline V gene encodes CDR1 MDHEN and CDR2 SYDVKM. This CDR3 has 15 amino acids. The CDR3 coding sequence is TGTGCCAGCAGTTTAGGGCGAGACCCTGATTCACCCCTCCACTTT. Its translation: CASSLGRDPDSPLHF.

The chain recombines TRBV24-1 with TRBJ2-5; 8 nucleotides line up with TRBD1. The trim removed 5 bases at V and 5 bases at J, leaving 9 bases unmatched. CDR3 length: 15 residues. The germline V gene encodes CDR1 KGHDR and CDR2 SFDVKD. CDR3 DNA: TGTGCCACCAGTGTGGGAGGACAGGGTCGGGAGACCCAGTACTTC. It specifies CATSVGGQGRETQYF.

V is TRBV2 and J is TRBJ1-2; D gene uncertain. The V end lost 1 base, the J end lost 8 bases, and 11 bases lay between the germline ends. This CDR3 comprises 13 residues. Germline V lookup: CDR1 SNHLY, CDR2 FYNNEI. CDR3 protein: CASSEVSPWGYTF. The CDR3 nucleotides read TGTGCCAGCAGTGAAGTAAGCCCTTGGGGCTACACCTTC.

The gene calls are TRBV19 and TRBJ2-5, with D possibly TRBD2 on 5 matching bases. Trimming removed 3 bases from V and 5 bases from J, with 22 bases in between. CDR1 and CDR2 from the germline V gene are LNHDA and SQIVND (reference sequence). This CDR3 comprises 17 residues. The CDR3 loop is CASSINWYGLEEETQYF. CDR3 DNA: TGTGCCAGTAGTATTAATTGGTATGGCCTGGAGGAGGAGACCCAGTACTTC.

The chain links TRBV7-9 to TRBJ1-1; D remains unclear. The CDR3 consists of 11 residues. V was cut by 1 base and J by 10 bases, with 7 bases left in between. CDR1 is SEHNR, CDR2 FQNEAQ, per germline (reference sequence). Here the CDR3 reads CASSLEVVAFF. The CDR3 coding sequence is TGTGCCAGCAGCTTAGAAGTGGTAGCTTTCTTT.

V usage is TRBV19 and J usage is TRBJ1-3; no definite D call. Germline CDR1 and CDR2: LNHDA and SQIVND (reference sequence). V lost 10 bases to trimming and J lost 0 bases, with 10 bases between them. This CDR3 has 13 amino acids. CDR3 bases: TGTGCCACGCAACTGAACTCTGGAAACACCATATATTTT. Protein: CATQLNSGNTIYF.

The gene calls are TRBV30 and TRBJ1-1; 9 bases line up with TRBD1. The CDR3 has 13 amino acids. The germline CDR1 and CDR2 sequences are GTSNPN and SVGIG (reference sequence). Trimming cost V 8 bases and J 0 bases; bases outside gene matches: 4. CDR3 protein: CARTGGMNTEAFF. In nucleotides, the CDR3 is TGTGCCAGAACAGGGGGCATGAACACTGAAGCTTTCTTT.

J is TRBJ1-5 and V is TRBV10-3, with D possibly TRBD1 on 5 matching bases. The germline gives CDR1 ENHRY, CDR2 SYGVKD. There are 14 residues in the CDR3. V dropped 3 bases and J dropped 6 bases, with 12 bases sitting between them. The CDR3 loop reads CAISDRDRFQPQHF. DNA of the CDR3: TGTGCCATCAGTGACAGGGATAGGTTTCAGCCCCAGCATTTT.

The J gene is TRBJ1-1, the V gene TRBV12-5, with unresolved D. V lost 0 bases to trimming and J lost 9 bases, with 14 bases between them. The CDR3 extends over 14 amino acids. From germline, CDR1 is LGHNT and CDR2 FRNRAP. The CDR3 spells CASGLVGLGIKAFF. The CDR3 DNA is TGTGCTAGTGGTTTGGTCGGTCTGGGAATTAAAGCTTTCTTT.

The chain links TRBV19 to TRBJ1-2; unclear D gene. V lost 4 bases and J 0 bases, leaving 9 bases between the germline ends. The CDR3 consists of 14 residues. Germline V gene sequence: CDR1 LNHDA, CDR2 SQIVND (reference sequence). This chain's CDR3 is CASSSGGTNYGYTF. The DNA of the CDR3 is TGTGCCAGTAGTAGTGGCGGTACTAACTATGGCTACACCTTC. Variable domain in full (rest from reference TRBV19 and TRBJ1-2): DGGITQSPKYLFRKEGQNVTLSCEQNLNHDAMYWYRQDPGQGLRLIYYSQIVNDFQKGDIAEGYSVSREKKESFPLTVTSAQKNPTAFYLCASSSGGTNYGYTFGSGTRLTVV.

This rearrangement joins TRBV18 to TRBJ1-5; the D gene is possibly TRBD1 (5 bases). There are 13 residues in the CDR3. Germline V gene lookup returns CDR1 KGHSH and CDR2 LQKENI. V gave up 2 bases and J gave up 6 bases, with 8 bases separating them. Here the CDR3 DNA reads TGTGCCAGCTCACCAGGGGGGAGTCAGCCCCAGCATTTT. Amino acid sequence: CASSPGGSQPQHF.

V is TRBV10-2 and J is TRBJ1-1, with no clear D. Germline assignment: CDR1 WSHSY and CDR2 SAAADI. The V gene lost 8 bases and the J gene lost 1 base, with 5 bases spanning the gap. This CDR3 region has 11 residues. The DNA of the CDR3 is TGCGCCAGCGTAGGGAACACTGAAGCTTTCTTT. This codes for CASVGNTEAFF.

V is TRBV9 and J is TRBJ2-6, with unresolved D. Germline-derived CDR1 and CDR2 are SGDLS and YYNGEE. With 4 bases removed from V and 0 bases from J, the gap between germline ends came to 8 bases. There are 15 residues in the CDR3. The CDR3 DNA is TGTGCCAGCAGCTTGACTGACTCTGGGGCCAACGTCCTGACTTTC. Amino acid sequence: CASSLTDSGANVLTF.

This chain joins TRBV27 and TRBJ1-2, with TRBD1 matching 10 bases. V gave up 7 bases and J gave up 5 bases; unmatched junction bases: 10. The germline V gene has CDR1 MNHEY and CDR2 SMNVEV (reference sequence). The CDR3 covers 15 residues. CDR3 amino acids: CASKTRQGAWYGYTF. In DNA, the CDR3 is TGTGCCAGCAAAACTCGACAGGGGGCTTGGTATGGCTACACCTTC.

The chain employs TRBV28 and TRBJ2-3; 12 bases are a match to TRBD1. Per the germline V gene, CDR1 is MDHEN and CDR2 is SYDVKM. The CDR3 runs to 18 residues. The V gene end was trimmed by 5 bases and the J gene end by 5 bases; junction bases not matched to a gene: 14. CDR3 in amino acids: CASSPLGGTGGEGDTQYF. The CDR3 DNA reads TGTGCCAGCAGTCCCCTAGGGGGGACAGGGGGCGAGGGAGATACGCAGTATTTT.

The chain recombines TRBV15 with TRBJ2-7; the D is unclear. Germline CDR1 and CDR2: LNHNV and YYDKDF (reference sequence). CDR3 size: 13 residues. Trimming took off 1 base at V and 2 bases at J, with 6 bases between the two ends. CDR3 sequence reads: CATSRGRTYEQYV. CDR3 nucleotide sequence: TGTGCCACCAGCAGAGGCCGGACCTACGAGCAGTACGTC.

This rearrangement joins TRBV18 to TRBJ1-1; D is undetermined. Trimming removed 3 bases from V and 4 bases from J, with 15 bases in between. CDR1 is KGHSH and CDR2 is LQKENI in the germline V gene. The CDR3 totals 15 residues. In DNA form, the CDR3 reads TGTGCCAGCTCACCCGCCGGGAGGGCGGGCACTGAAGCTTTCTTT. This translates into CASSPAGRAGTEAFF.